The source of this T cell receptor beta chain is a study of shared clonotypes between healthy human individuals. About the study: Each donor had three CD4 naive, three CD4 memory, two CD8 naive and one CD8 memory plate.

Study-wide results and limits: Specimens sampled were limited to blood, with tissue repertoires likely differing.

Germline values: CDR1 MDHEN, CDR2 SYDVKM. Trimming pared 2 bases from V and 8 bases from J, leaving 9 bases between. The CDR3 sequence is 12 residues long. A note on this clone: The antigen remains undetermined.

Assay used: immunoSEQ multiplex PCR; TCRdb lists only in-frame clones, some missing. This sample yields millions of clones, of which around 94% are seen a single time; roughly 0.14% belongs to the top ten. This sequence joins TRBV28 and TRBJ1-2; D ambiguous. The sequenced sample consisted of naive CD4+ T cells sorted from blood. The subset denotes: CD45RA+ positively selected. The receptor comes from a man aged 18 to 30 in good health. The CDR3 nucleotides are TGTGCCAGCAGTTTACCAGTGAAGGGCTACACCTTC. Protein: CASSLPVKGYTF.